A selection of T cell receptor beta chains follows, all from one sample in a study of glioma-infiltrating T cells. Using its own MiXCR run on the multiplex PCR reads, TCRdb lists one record per CDR3 protein. Of some 93,000 distinct CDR3 sequences in the sample, 35% to 45% are singletons; the top ten hold around two fifths. Sample: glioma tissue, nonneoplastic brain tissue, or PBMCs (not recorded which). These receptors were taken from a human donor with low-grade glioma or glioblastoma, undergoing nonglioma brain surgery, or in good health (not recorded which). Each CDR3 is given with its conserved first and last residue. The D gene is left open where the match is weak. Not every row has a clone size; where given, it reads once, few, many or a size class.

clone_size d_call j_call v_call cdr3_nt cdr3_aa
- - TRBJ2-7 TRBV6-2/TRBV6-3 TGTGCCAGCAGTTATCCGCGGGGTACCTACGAGCAGTACTTC CASSYPRGTYEQYF
many - TRBJ2-7 TRBV15 TGTGCCACCAGCAGAGATGGGGGAACCTACGAGCAGTACTTC CATSRDGGTYEQYF
medium-sized - TRBJ2-3 TRBV20-1 TGCAGTGCCTCAGCTAGGGATACGCAGTATTTT CSASARDTQYF
many TRBD2 TRBJ2-7 TRBV7-9 TGTGCCAGCAGCTTCGGACTAGCGGAGACCTACGAGCAGTACTTC CASSFGLAETYEQYF
many - TRBJ1-4 TRBV7-9 TGTGCCAGCAGCCGGGGGGGGTCGACTAATGAAAAACTGTTTTTT CASSRGGSTNEKLFF
- - TRBJ2-7 TRBV28 TGTGCCATCAGTTCGTCTTCGGGGAGCCCCTACGAGCGGTACTTC CAISSSSGSPYERYF
- - TRBJ2-1 TRBV28 TGTGCCAGCAGTGTAGTTACAGGGTTCGAAATAAGTAATGAGCAGTTCTTC CASSVVTGFEISNEQFF
many - TRBJ1-5 TRBV2 TGTGCCAGCAGCGGAGCTGACGGGCGAATCAATCAGCCCCAGCATTTT CASSGADGRINQPQHF
once - TRBJ2-1 TRBV7-2 TGTGCCAGCAGCCTGAGATGGGGGGTTTCCTACAACGATCAGTTCTTC CASSLRWGVSYNDQFF
- - TRBJ2-7 TRBV6-1 TGTGCCACCAACAACGGGGCTAACTACGAGCAGTACTTC CATNNGANYEQYF
few - TRBJ2-7 TRBV20-1 TGCAGTGCCCGGACGGGATCCTACGAGCAGTACTTC CSARTGSYEQYF
many - TRBJ1-5 TRBV6-1 TGTGCCAGCACAGTAGGGCCCAATCAGCCCCAGCATTTT CASTVGPNQPQHF
- - TRBJ2-3 TRBV4-1 TGCGCCAGCAGCGTAACTAGAGGGATCATTGATACGCGGTATTTT CASSVTRGIIDTRYF
many TRBD1 TRBJ1-2 TRBV2 TGTGCCAGCAGTTTCATCCGGACAGGGGGCATGGACTATGGCTACACCTTC CASSFIRTGGMDYGYTF
few TRBD1 TRBJ2-7 TRBV30 TGTGCCTGGGGGAGTAAGGACAGGGGGTACTCCTACGAGCAGTACTTC CAWGSKDRGYSYEQYF
- TRBD2 TRBJ2-2 TRBV12-3/TRBV12-4 TGTGCCAGCAGTTTAGGGGCGGGAGGGGCCGGGGAGCTGTTTTTT CASSLGAGGAGELFF